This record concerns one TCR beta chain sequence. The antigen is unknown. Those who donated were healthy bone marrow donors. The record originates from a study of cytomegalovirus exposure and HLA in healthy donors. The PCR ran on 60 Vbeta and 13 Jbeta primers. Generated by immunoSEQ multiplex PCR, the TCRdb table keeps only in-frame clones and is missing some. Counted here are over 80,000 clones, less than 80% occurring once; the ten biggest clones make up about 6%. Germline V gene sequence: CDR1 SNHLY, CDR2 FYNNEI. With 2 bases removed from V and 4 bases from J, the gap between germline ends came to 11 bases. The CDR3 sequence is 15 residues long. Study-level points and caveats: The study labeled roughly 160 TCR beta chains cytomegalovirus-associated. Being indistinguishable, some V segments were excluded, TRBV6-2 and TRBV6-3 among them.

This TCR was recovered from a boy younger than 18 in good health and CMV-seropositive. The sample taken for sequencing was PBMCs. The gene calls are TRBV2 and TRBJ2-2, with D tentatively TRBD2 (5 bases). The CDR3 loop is CASSEPEGGTGELFF. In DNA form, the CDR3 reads TGTGCCAGCAGTGAACCTGAGGGTGGCACCGGGGAGCTGTTTTTT.